These 15 T cell receptor beta chains were sequenced from one sample in a study of monozygotic twins with inflammatory bowel disease. TCRdb reprocessed the 5' RACE reads and stores each CDR3 protein as one record, lacking DNA. The listing contains approximately 400,000 distinct CDR3 sequences. The sample consisted of blood. These receptors were collected from a human donor with ulcerative colitis or Crohn's disease, or a healthy co-twin of an affected twin (not recorded which).

The rearrangement links TRBV27 to TRBJ2-7; TCRdb's D call, TRBD2, is unchecked because there is no DNA. The germline V gene encodes CDR1 MNHEY and CDR2 SMNVEV (reference sequence). The CDR3 covers 16 residues. The CDR3 protein is CASRRTSGGSTYEQYF.

The rearrangement links TRBV5-1 to TRBJ2-7; TCRdb reports TRBD1, a call that lacks DNA to check it against. The CDR3 runs 16 residues. The V gene's germline CDR1 is SGHRS and CDR2 YFSETQ. CDR3 sequence: CASSFRDRGPSYEQYF.

The J gene is TRBJ2-3, the V gene TRBV20-1; TCRdb proposes TRBD2, but this gene call is untestable without DNA. The germline CDR1 and CDR2 sequences are DFQATT and SNEGSKA (reference sequence). This CDR3 spans 14 amino acids. The CDR3 spells CSATGTLLTDTQYF.

The chain employs TRBV20-1 and TRBJ2-7; checking the TCRdb D call of TRBD2 is not possible without DNA. CDR1 DFQATT and CDR2 SNEGSKA come from the germline V gene (reference sequence). The CDR3 consists of 12 residues. CDR3 region: CSANMAHYEQYF.

The chain recombines TRBV5-1 with TRBJ2-7; TCRdb designates TRBD1, a call that cannot be tested without DNA. This CDR3 is 12 amino acids long. CDR1 is SGHRS and CDR2 is YFSETQ in the germline V gene. The CDR3: CASSEPGYEQYF.

The rearrangement joins TRBV4-3 to TRBJ2-5; TCRdb returns TRBD1, unconfirmable since there is no DNA. The CDR3 sequence is 15 residues long. Germline V lookup: CDR1 LGHNA, CDR2 YSLEER. The CDR3: CASSQDLTDGKTQYF.

The chain couples TRBV7-2 to TRBJ1-2; TCRdb lists TRBD1, though no DNA is available to test this call. CDR1 is SGHTA, CDR2 FQGNSA, per germline. This CDR3 spans 15 amino acids. CDR3 sequence: CASSPSMRGHDGYTF.

The chain recombines TRBV4-3 with TRBJ1-6; the D gene TCRdb calls, TRBD1, cannot be checked with no DNA. The V gene's germline CDR1 is LGHNA and CDR2 YSLEER. The CDR3 extends over 15 amino acids. CDR3 loop: CASSQTRDRESPLHF.

J is TRBJ2-7 and V is TRBV23-1; the D call from TCRdb, TRBD1, cannot be confirmed without DNA. TRBV23-1 belongs to the ORF category, with a function that is uncertain. The CDR3 length is 16 residues. The CDR3 loop is CASSHRGTGFLYEQYF.

V is TRBV5-6 and J is TRBJ2-7; TCRdb names TRBD1, which stays unverified in the absence of DNA. The germline CDR1 and CDR2 sequences are SGHDT and YYEEEE. This CDR3 has 14 amino acids. CDR3 sequence reads: CASSAGTDFYEQYF.

The rearrangement links TRBV20-1 to TRBJ1-2; TCRdb names TRBD1, which stays unverified in the absence of DNA. Looked up from germline, CDR1 is DFQATT and CDR2 is SNEGSKA (reference sequence). The CDR3 is 18 residues long. CDR3 in amino acids: CSARGIAGQGEFNYGYTF.

The chain recombines TRBV18 with TRBJ1-6. This CDR3 has 16 residues. CDR1 is KGHSH, CDR2 LQKENI, per germline. This chain's CDR3 is CASSLRDSVPNSPLHF.

CDR3 region: CASSTVQGSTNEKLFF. The rearrangement joins TRBV5-6 to TRBJ1-4; no DNA is available, so the TRBD1 call from TCRdb remains unchecked. Germline CDR1 and CDR2: SGHDT and YYEEEE. The CDR3 has 16 residues.

The V gene is TRBV6-5, the J gene TRBJ1-1. Germline CDR1 is MNHEY and CDR2 is SVGAGI. The CDR3 totals 19 residues. The CDR3 protein is CASSYSTAGRAGSNTEAFF.

CDR3 residues: CAITSGATYNEQFF. The V and J genes are TRBV10-3 and TRBJ2-1; TCRdb gives TRBD2 as the D gene, but with no DNA this cannot be confirmed. Germline values: CDR1 ENHRY, CDR2 SYGVKD. CDR3 size: 14 residues.